This record covers a single T cell receptor beta chain. Its antigen is not known. These data originate in a study of cytomegalovirus exposure and HLA in healthy donors. General study results and limits: Some V segments, including TRBV6-2 and TRBV6-3, were excluded as indistinguishable. Productive status was seen about 90% or about 30% of the time for most TCR beta V segments in an earlier analysis. Researchers counted roughly 150 TCR beta chains as cytomegalovirus-associated.

It was with 60 Vbeta and 13 Jbeta primers that the PCR ran. Some clones are missing from TCRdb's copy, which holds only in-frame ones; the method was immunoSEQ multiplex PCR. This sample has around 160,000 clones, with roughly 77% found just once. Healthy individuals who donated bone marrow served as the donors. Germline V CDR1 and CDR2: SGHRS, YFSETQ. The CDR3 sequence is 13 residues long. Between the trimmed V and J ends, which lost 5 bases and 2 bases, there was a span of 11 bases. The TCR sequence derives from a woman in her forties in good health and CMV-seropositive. The chain joins TRBV5-1 to TRBJ2-7; D is undetermined. The sequenced sample consisted of PBMCs. CDR3 sequence (DNA): TGCGCCAGCAGGGAACAGCTCACCTACGAGCAGTACTTC. This translates into CASREQLTYEQYF.